This T cell receptor beta chain emerged from a study of Graves' ophthalmopathy and Graves' hyperthyroidism. Study outcomes and limitations: Using 13 signatures, a model distinguished ophthalmopathy from stable hyperthyroidism, reaching 87.88% sensitivity and 80% to 83% specificity. The model predicted progression of ophthalmopathy with a sensitivity of roughly 70%, and its specificity was 72.22%.

The CDR3 has 13 residues. The germline V and J ends were trimmed by 7 bases and 4 bases, with 13 bases remaining between them. Germline CDR1 and CDR2: LNHDA and SQIVND (reference sequence). Thyroid ultrasound, orbital computed tomography, TRAb, serum thyroxine and clinical symptoms formed the basis of diagnosis. The PBMCs were taken from 10 ml of fresh peripheral blood. This clonotype has a count of ten or more. Its specificity is not known. Amplification targeted the TCR beta CDR3 regions, with RNA transcripts as the source material. First-round RT-PCR employed HTBI primers, with a second-round multiplex PCR after it. TCRdb called the multiplex PCR reads again in MiXCR, with one record for every CDR3 protein. The repertoire includes roughly 410,000 distinct CDR3 sequences, roughly 14% of them detected once, and 5.5% to 8% sits in the top ten.

The specimen was peripheral blood. V is TRBV19 and J is TRBJ1-1; D unclear. The receptor was isolated from a woman under 30 with stable Graves' hyperthyroidism. The DNA of the CDR3 is TGTGCCAGTACCCCTAGCACCACCACTGAAGCTTTCTTT. Translated: CASTPSTTTEAFF. Variable domain in full (rest from reference TRBV19 and TRBJ1-1): DGGITQSPKYLFRKEGQNVTLSCEQNLNHDAMYWYRQDPGQGLRLIYYSQIVNDFQKGDIAEGYSVSREKKESFPLTVTSAQKNPTAFYLCASTPSTTTEAFFGQGTRLTVV.